These T cell receptor beta chains were read from a single sample in a study of cytomegalovirus exposure and HLA in healthy donors. Clones were read by immunoSEQ multiplex PCR, and TCRdb kept only the in-frame ones, dropping some. This table holds about 100,000 clones, around 76% found once. Material: PBMCs. These receptors were obtained from a man in his forties in good health and CMV-seropositive. CDR3s include the opening cysteine and the closing phenylalanine or tryptophan. The order of the fields is D gene, V gene, clone size, J gene, CDR3 DNA, CDR3 protein. A D gene is named only where the DNA matches it firmly. Rows give clone size only sometimes, using once, few, many, or a class for an expanded clone.

>TRBD1|TRBV18|-|TRBJ2-5
TGTGCCAGCTCACCACCTATCCTACAAAGGACAGGGCGAGAGACCCAGTACTTC
CASSPPILQRTGRETQYF
>TRBD1|TRBV6-1|few|TRBJ2-7
TGTGCCAGCACTCGACAGGGGGTTTATGACGAGCAGTACTTC
CASTRQGVYDEQYF
>-|TRBV5-5|-|TRBJ2-7
TGTGCCAGCAGTCCACCAGGTTGGGACTCCTCCTACGAGCAGTACTTC
CASSPPGWDSSYEQYF
>TRBD1|TRBV28|few|TRBJ2-1
TGTGCCAGCAGTTTAGGGACAGGGGGGTCCAAAACCTACAATGAGCAGTTCTTC
CASSLGTGGSKTYNEQFF
>TRBD1|TRBV5-1|-|TRBJ1-1
TGCGCCAGCAGCATACGGACAGGGGGCCTGAACACTGAAGCTTTCTTT
CASSIRTGGLNTEAFF
>-|TRBV2|-|TRBJ2-7
TGTGCCAGCAGCCTGACAGGTTCCTCCTACGAGCAGTACTTC
CASSLTGSSYEQYF
>TRBD1|TRBV5-1|-|TRBJ1-1
TGCGCCAGCAGCTCGGACAGGGATTTGGCTTTCTTT
CASSSDRDLAFF
>-|TRBV27|-|TRBJ1-2
TGTGCCAGCAGCCCCACTAACTATGGCTACACCTTC
CASSPTNYGYTF
>TRBD1|TRBV6-5|-|TRBJ1-6
TGTGCCAGCAGTCCAGGGGGGTATAATTCACCCCTCCACTTT
CASSPGGYNSPLHF
>-|TRBV25-1|few|TRBJ1-5
TGTGCCAGCAGTGAAGGACAGACTTTTTGGCCCCAGCATTTT
CASSEGQTFWPQHF
>TRBD1|TRBV27|once|TRBJ2-1
TGTGCCAGCAGGGGGACAGTACAAGAGGAGCAGTTCTTC
CASRGTVQEEQFF
>TRBD1|TRBV18|-|TRBJ1-1
TGTGCCAGCTCAAAACGACAGGGGGCTCTGTACACTGAAGCTTTCTTT
CASSKRQGALYTEAFF
>-|TRBV7-2|few|TRBJ1-5
TGTGCCAGCAGCTCCAATAGCAATCAGCCCCAGCATTTT
CASSSNSNQPQHF
>-|TRBV27|-|TRBJ1-5
TGTGCCAGCAGCCCGGGTGGAGCCAATCAGCCCCAGCATTTT
CASSPGGANQPQHF
>TRBD1|TRBV5-1|-|TRBJ2-2
TGCGCCAGCAGATCCCGGGACAGGGAACAAACCGGGGAGCTGTTTTTT
CASRSRDREQTGELFF
>-|TRBV4-3|-|TRBJ1-1
TGCGCCAGCAGCCAAGTCGCAGTGCGGACAACTGAAGCTTTCTTT
CASSQVAVRTTEAFF
>TRBD2|TRBV4-2|-|TRBJ2-2
TGTGCCAGCAGCCTCGAGCGGGGGGATTTCACCGGGGAGCTGTTTTTT
CASSLERGDFTGELFF
>-|TRBV13|-|TRBJ2-3
TGTGCCATCTCGGGGGACTTCAGCACAGATACGCAGTATTTT
CAISGDFSTDTQYF
>TRBD1|TRBV10-1|-|TRBJ2-7
TGCGCCAGCAGTGAGTCCCGGGACAGCCACTACGAGCAGTACTTC
CASSESRDSHYEQYF
>TRBD1|TRBV7-9|-|TRBJ1-4
TGTGCCAGCAGCCAGGACAGGGGACCGCCTGAAAAACTGTTTTTT
CASSQDRGPPEKLFF
>-|TRBV5-1|-|TRBJ2-1
TGCGCCAGCAGCTTGGGCGGGGAATACAATGAGCAGTTCTTC
CASSLGGEYNEQFF
>TRBD1|TRBV5-1|-|TRBJ1-2
TGCGCCAGCAGCCCAGGGACAGGGGGCGACGGTCAGGATGGCTACACCTTC
CASSPGTGGDGQDGYTF
>-|TRBV7-7|-|TRBJ2-3
TGTGCTAGCTCCACAACGGGATCCCCCAGCACAGATACGCAGTATTTT
CASSTTGSPSTDTQYF
>-|TRBV28|few|TRBJ2-7
TGTGCCAGCAGTCTAGGGAGCGAGCAGTACTTC
CASSLGSEQYF
>-|TRBV6-1|-|TRBJ1-2
TGTGCCAGCAGTGAATGGGCAGATCTTAACTATGGCTACACCTTC
CASSEWADLNYGYTF
>-|TRBV11-2|few|TRBJ2-5
TGTGCCAGCAGCCTGGGACTGCCCGAAGAGACCCAGTACTTC
CASSLGLPEETQYF
>-|TRBV9|-|TRBJ2-7
TGTGCCAGCAGCGTAGTTGCGGGGTCCTCCTACGAGCAGTACTTC
CASSVVAGSSYEQYF
>TRBD2|TRBV5-1|-|TRBJ2-5
TGCGCCAGCAGCTTGGATCGAGGGGCGGGAGGGGGAGAGACCCAGTACTTC
CASSLDRGAGGGETQYF
>-|TRBV19|once|TRBJ1-1
TGTGCCACGGGACACTTGAACACTGAAGCTTTCTTT
CATGHLNTEAFF
>-|TRBV18|-|TRBJ2-5
TGTGCCAGCTCACCACCAGGGGAAGAGACCCAGTACTTC
CASSPPGEETQYF
>-|TRBV11-2|-|TRBJ1-6
TGTGCCAGCAGCTTAGTAGCAGGGGAAGGTTCACCCCTCCACTTT
CASSLVAGEGSPLHF
>-|TRBV13|-|TRBJ1-1
TGTGCCAGCAGCACACAGGGCACTGAAGCTTTCTTT
CASSTQGTEAFF
>TRBD2|TRBV2|-|TRBJ2-3
TGTGCCAGCTCCGGACTAGCGGGGCCCACAGATACGCAGTATTTT
CASSGLAGPTDTQYF
>TRBD1|TRBV4-1|-|TRBJ2-7
TGCGCCAGCAGCCAAGGCAGGGGGCTCTACGAGCAGTACTTC
CASSQGRGLYEQYF
>TRBD1|TRBV5-1|-|TRBJ2-1
TGCGCCAGCAGCTTACTATCCGGGACAGGGGTTGAGCAGTTCTTC
CASSLLSGTGVEQFF
>-|TRBV2|-|TRBJ1-1
TGTGCCAGCAGTGAAATACAGGGATCCACTGAAGCTTTCTTT
CASSEIQGSTEAFF
>TRBD1|TRBV2|-|TRBJ1-1
TGTGCCAGCAGTGGGATGGCAGGGGGCGGAATGAACACTGGAGCTTTCTTT
CASSGMAGGGMNTGAFF
>TRBD2|TRBV5-1|-|TRBJ2-3
TGCGCCAGCTCTGGGGGACTAGCGGTGACAGATACGCAGTATTTT
CASSGGLAVTDTQYF
>TRBD1|TRBV2|few|TRBJ1-6
TGTGCCAGCAGTACCGGGACAGCATATGAATCACCCCTCCACTTT
CASSTGTAYESPLHF
>-|TRBV7-2|-|TRBJ1-5
TGTGCCAGCAGCTTAGAGGTGACATTCAGTCAGCCCCAGCATTTT
CASSLEVTFSQPQHF
>TRBD1|TRBV18|-|TRBJ1-1
TGTGCCAGCTCACTGGCAGGGGGCGGCACTGAAGCTTTCTTT
CASSLAGGGTEAFF
>TRBD2|TRBV28|-|TRBJ2-1
TGTGCCAGCAGTTTACTAGCGGGAGGCTACAATGAGCAGTTCTTC
CASSLLAGGYNEQFF
>-|TRBV2|-|TRBJ1-5
TGTGCCAGCAGTGATAGACTGATTAGCAATCAGCCCCAGCATTTT
CASSDRLISNQPQHF
>TRBD1|TRBV9|-|TRBJ1-1
TGTGCCAGCAGCGTCCAGGGGGCGAGCACTGAAGCTTTCTTT
CASSVQGASTEAFF
>-|TRBV28|-|TRBJ2-2
TGTGCCAGCAAAGAGGGAGCTCGGGAGCTGTTTTTT
CASKEGARELFF
>-|TRBV6-1|-|TRBJ1-1
TGTGCCAGCAGTTATGGGGCGGACACTGAAGCTTTCTTT
CASSYGADTEAFF
>TRBD1|TRBV6-5|-|TRBJ2-6
TGTGCCGCAGGAACAGGGGTGACTGGGGCCAACGTCCTGACTTTC
CAAGTGVTGANVLTF
>TRBD2|TRBV6-4|-|TRBJ2-1
TGTGCCAGCAGTCGAGGAGAAGCGGGAGGTTACAATGAGCAGTTCTTC
CASSRGEAGGYNEQFF
>-|TRBV6-5|-|TRBJ1-5
TGTGCCAGCAGTTGTCGCCAAACAGGTCCCAATCAGCCCCAGCATTTT
CASSCRQTGPNQPQHF
>-|TRBV5-6|-|TRBJ1-4
TGTGCCAGCAGCTTGGCGCGGGGTTCGGCTGGTGAAAAACTGTTTTTT
CASSLARGSAGEKLFF
>TRBD2|TRBV5-4|-|TRBJ2-5
TGTGCCAGCAGCTTTTTTAGCGGGGGGCAAGAGACCCAGTACTTC
CASSFFSGGQETQYF
>TRBD2|TRBV5-1|-|TRBJ2-7
TGCGCCAGCAGCTTGGATCCTAGCGGGTCCAATACAGAGCAGTACTTC
CASSLDPSGSNTEQYF
>TRBD2|TRBV6-6|-|TRBJ2-5
TGTGCCAGCAGTTCCCATTCTAGCGGAGCGGGGGACCAGTACTTC
CASSSHSSGAGDQYF
>-|TRBV4-2|-|TRBJ1-1
TGTGCCAGCAGCCAAGAGGGTCAGGGTTTCAACACTGAAGCTTTCTTT
CASSQEGQGFNTEAFF
>-|TRBV4-1|-|TRBJ1-4
TGCGCCAGCAGCCAAGAGGTGCAGGGGAAGTCGTCCCGAAATGAAAAACTGTTTTTT
CASSQEVQGKSSRNEKLFF